The present entry profiles one T cell receptor beta chain with its context. Its antigen is undetermined. A much larger clone sits a single nucleotide away, making a read error possible. Not a single patient had been given any form of treatment at any point before undergoing thyroid surgery. Under the authors' procedure: Researchers built a distant-metastasis classifier for papillary thyroid cancer that drew on CDR3 differences across clinicopathological groups. From the PCR reads, TCRdb re-called clones with MiXCR. Here the V and J calls rest on TCRdb's processing, not on the authors' analysis. The repertoire has approximately 41,000 clones, roughly 31% of them found once; the top ten carry over 8%. The data are from a study of metastatic and nonmetastatic thyroid tumors. Study in general: Malignant and benign thyroid patients had repertoires compared in peripheral blood and tumor or nodule tissue. Study results and caveats: Versus benign nodules, malignant thyroid tumors reportedly had significantly higher TCR beta diversity, in blood and tumor.

The CDR3 extends over 13 amino acids. Trimming pared 4 bases from V and 6 bases from J, leaving 12 bases between. Looked up from germline, CDR1 is LGHDT and CDR2 is YNNKEL (reference sequence). V and J are TRBV3-1 and TRBJ1-1; D is unclear. Sample: blood. The TCR sequence derives from a male donor with papillary thyroid cancer or a benign thyroid nodule (not recorded which). Some clones in this sample may be carry-over from other donors' samples. CDR3 region: CASSPELNAEAFF. CDR3 in DNA: TGTGCCAGCAGCCCGGAGCTAAACGCTGAAGCTTTCTTT.